These 24 T cell receptor beta chains were all obtained from the same sample, sequenced in a study of cytomegalovirus exposure and HLA in healthy donors (TCRdb year 2017). Library preparation used the immunoSEQ multiplex PCR assay. A mixture of 60 forward primers for TCR Vbeta segments and 13 reverse primers for TCR Jbeta segments was used in the multiplex PCR. This is the immuneACCESS table as TCRdb keeps it, with only in-frame sequences that have V and J called. A part of the clones is gone; compared with another copy, unresolved V genes explain less than half, and the rest is unexplained. In all, the sample holds approximately 92,000 clones, and around 74% of those were seen once. In total, the top ten clones hold under 7.5% of the sample. Sequenced: PBMCs. These receptor sequences come from a man aged 50 to 59 in good health and CMV-seropositive.

This clone was counted only a few times. The rearrangement links TRBV5-1 to TRBJ1-4; TRBD1 matches 11 bases. The CDR3 spans 15 residues. CDR1 and CDR2 from the germline V gene are SGHRS and YFSETQ. The V segment lost 3 bases and the J segment 7 bases; nucleotides outside the gene matches: 5. CDR3 in amino acids: CASSSGQGAGEKLFF. The DNA of the CDR3 is TGCGCCAGCAGCTCAGGACAGGGGGCAGGTGAAAAACTGTTTTTT.

This chain joins TRBV5-6 and TRBJ1-4, with D perhaps TRBD1 (6 bases). Between the trimmed V and J ends, which lost 2 bases and 8 bases, there was a span of 16 bases. Germline lookup yields CDR1 SGHDT and CDR2 YYEEEE. The CDR3 has 15 amino acids. CDR3 amino acids: CASSFGTQEQEKLFF. CDR3 coding DNA: TGTGCCAGCAGCTTCGGGACACAGGAGCAGGAAAAACTGTTTTTT.

The chain combines TRBV7-2 with TRBJ1-4, with D perhaps TRBD1 (5 bases). The CDR3 totals 15 residues. Trimming took off 5 bases at V and 5 bases at J, with 15 bases between the two ends. Germline V gene data show CDR1 as SGHTA and CDR2 as FQGNSA. CDR3 amino acids: CASSPWTGGNEKLFF. The DNA for the CDR3 is TGTGCCAGCAGCCCTTGGACGGGGGGAAATGAAAAACTGTTTTTT.

The chain uses TRBV5-5 and TRBJ1-1; no clear D gene. Germline CDR1 SGHKS, CDR2 YYEKEE (reference sequence). CDR3 length: 14 amino acids. V lost 3 bases, J lost 2 bases, and 11 bases lay in between. The CDR3 loop reads CASSSTGSNTEAFF. As DNA, the CDR3 is TGTGCCAGCAGCTCGACTGGATCAAACACTGAAGCTTTCTTT.

This chain joins TRBV18 and TRBJ2-5; D gene unclear. The CDR3 runs to 15 residues. Germline V lookup: CDR1 KGHSH, CDR2 LQKENI. Trimming left V 6 bases short and J 5 bases short, with 19 bases between. The CDR3 nucleotides are TGTGCCAGCTCTCCTCAGAGGAGCCCTGGGGAGACCCAGTACTTC. Its translation is CASSPQRSPGETQYF.

This clone showed up just once. CDR3 nucleotides: TGTGCCAGCAGCGTAGCGCTAGCGGCCCCCTACGAGCAGTACTTC. Translation: CASSVALAAPYEQYF. J is TRBJ2-7 and V is TRBV9; 7 bases are a match to TRBD2. The V segment lost 0 bases and the J segment 2 bases; nucleotides outside the gene matches: 5. Germline assignment: CDR1 SGDLS and CDR2 YYNGEE. The CDR3 is 15 residues long. Looking up the rest from reference TRBV9 and TRBJ2-7 gives the full variable domain: DSGVTQTPKHLITATGQRVTLRCSPRSGDLSVYWYQQSLDQGLQFLIQYYNGEERAKGNILERFSAQQFPDLHSELNLSSLELGDSALYFCASSVALAAPYEQYFGPGTRLTVT.

This clone was picked up one time. The CDR3 DNA follows: TGTGCCAGCAGCCCATCTACAGCAGGGTCCGCCGGGGAGCTGTTTTTT. Translation gives CASSPSTAGSAGELFF. The rearrangement links TRBV7-2 to TRBJ2-2; TRBD1 might be the D (5 bases). There are 16 residues in the CDR3. Germline assignment: CDR1 SGHTA and CDR2 FQGNSA. Trimming stripped 5 bases from V and 6 bases from J, with 19 bases between.

This rearrangement joins TRBV7-9 to TRBJ1-6; D gene unclear. Germline loops: CDR1 SEHNR, CDR2 FQNEAQ (reference sequence). V was trimmed by 0 bases and J by 7 bases, leaving 10 bases between them. This CDR3 region has 15 residues. CDR3 protein: CASSLAVQPNSPLHF. For the CDR3, the DNA is TGTGCCAGCAGCTTAGCGGTACAGCCGAATTCACCCCTCCACTTT.

This chain links TRBV6-5 with TRBJ2-1, with 9 bases fitting TRBD1. Germline V gives CDR1 MNHEY, CDR2 SVGAGI. This CDR3 has 15 residues. V was pared by 6 bases and J by 6 bases, with 9 bases of the junction left unmatched. DNA of the CDR3: TGTGCCAGCAGACCCGGGACAGGGTTCGGCAATGAGCAGTTCTTC. Translating it yields CASRPGTGFGNEQFF.

The CDR3 DNA is TGTGCCAGCAGACCTAGGGGGGGACGGTACAATGAGCAGTTCTTC. Translation: CASRPRGGRYNEQFF. The J gene is TRBJ2-1, the V gene TRBV7-8, with a weak D call TRBD2 (7 bases). This CDR3 is 15 amino acids long. Per the germline V gene, CDR1 is SGHVS and CDR2 is FQNEAQ. Between the trimmed V and J ends, which lost 6 bases and 4 bases, there was a span of 16 bases.

The chain uses TRBV6-1 and TRBJ1-5; 8 bases align to TRBD1. This CDR3 region has 15 residues. The germline gives CDR1 MNHNS, CDR2 SASEGT. Trimming cost V 6 bases and J 0 bases; bases outside gene matches: 4. This chain's CDR3 is CASRMTGDSNQPQHF. In nucleotides, the CDR3 is TGTGCCAGCAGAATGACAGGGGATAGCAATCAGCCCCAGCATTTT.

The chain carries TRBV5-5 and TRBJ1-4; no reliable D call. Germline V gives CDR1 SGHKS, CDR2 YYEKEE (reference sequence). V gave up 4 bases and J gave up 7 bases, with 17 bases separating them. The CDR3 runs 15 residues. The CDR3 DNA reads TGTGCCAGCAGCGCTAGGCCGGTTGTGGGTGAAAAACTGTTTTTT. This encodes CASSARPVVGEKLFF. Drawing the rest from reference TRBV5-5 and TRBJ1-4, the complete variable domain is DAGVTQSPTHLIKTRGQQVTLRCSPISGHKSVSWYQQVLGQGPQFIFQYYEKEERGRGNFPDRFSARQFPNYSSELNVNALLLGDSALYLCASSARPVVGEKLFFGSGTQLSVL.

The chain is built from TRBV9 and TRBJ2-5; 11 nucleotides match TRBD2. The trim removed 1 base at V and 9 bases at J, leaving 5 bases unmatched. The germline CDR1 and CDR2 sequences are SGDLS and YYNGEE. The CDR3 sequence is 14 residues long. CDR3 nucleotides: TGTGCCAGCAGCGTACAAATGACTAGCGGGGCCCAGTACTTC. Its translation is CASSVQMTSGAQYF.

For the CDR3, the DNA is TGCGCCAGCAGCTTGGACAGATCGAACACCGGGGAGCTGTTTTTT. This gives the protein CASSLDRSNTGELFF. V usage is TRBV5-1 and J usage is TRBJ2-2; D uncertain. Germline CDR1 is SGHRS and CDR2 is YFSETQ. Trimming removed 0 bases from V and 0 bases from J, with 6 bases in between. This CDR3 has 15 residues.

This clone has a handful of counts. The chain couples TRBV4-3 to TRBJ1-1; 7 bases are shared with TRBD1. The CDR3 spans 15 residues. V was clipped by 1 base and J by 5 bases; unmatched bases: 7. CDR1 LGHNA and CDR2 YSLEER come from the germline V gene. The CDR3 loop is CASSQGTGEETEAFF. Written as DNA, the CDR3 is TGCGCCAGCAGCCAAGGCACAGGGGAGGAGACTGAAGCTTTCTTT.

The chain has TRBV7-9 and TRBJ2-1; possibly TRBD2 for D (6 bases). Germline-derived CDR1 and CDR2 are SEHNR and FQNEAQ (reference sequence). The CDR3 sequence is 12 residues long. V lost 4 bases to trimming and J lost 9 bases, with 10 bases between them. The CDR3 DNA is TGTGCCAGCAGCTCGGGACTCCTTGAGCAGTTCTTC. Encoded protein: CASSSGLLEQFF.

J is TRBJ2-1 and V is TRBV10-1, with TRBD1 identical over 10 bases. Germline lookup yields CDR1 WNHNN and CDR2 SYGVQD (reference sequence). Trimming at V came to 10 bases and at J to 1 base, leaving 7 bases not matched to a gene. This CDR3 spans 15 amino acids. The CDR3 region has the DNA TGCGCCACCGAATGGACAGGGGGGTCCTACAATGAGCAGTTCTTC. As protein: CATEWTGGSYNEQFF.

This clone was seen only once. This chain uses TRBV6-1 with TRBJ2-5; 9 bases are a match to TRBD2. Germline V gene data show CDR1 as MNHNS and CDR2 as SASEGT. CDR3 size: 15 residues. With 1 base clipped from V and 5 bases from J, the junction kept 5 bases outside the gene matches. The CDR3 spells CASSEGASGAETQYF. The CDR3, as DNA: TGTGCCAGCAGTGAAGGGGCTAGCGGGGCGGAGACCCAGTACTTC.

The rearrangement uses TRBV7-2 and TRBJ1-2; 9 bases fit TRBD1. The length of the CDR3 is 15 residues. Trimming took 2 bases from V and 6 from J; bases not matched to a gene: 7. Germline V gene sequence: CDR1 SGHTA, CDR2 FQGNSA. This CDR3 is CASSLRPGQGDGYTF. The CDR3 bases are TGTGCCAGCAGCTTACGACCGGGACAGGGAGATGGCTACACCTTC.

This sequence joins TRBV7-2 and TRBJ2-5, with 10 bases fitting TRBD2. In germline, CDR1 is SGHTA, CDR2 FQGNSA. This CDR3 is built from 17 residues. V dropped 1 base and J dropped 2; count of bases not matched to a gene: 7. DNA of the CDR3: TGTGCCAGCAGCTTAGTGCCTTTAGCGGGGGGTCAAGAGACCCAGTACTTC. It translates to CASSLVPLAGGQETQYF.

The chain recombines TRBV9 with TRBJ2-7; the match to TRBD2 covers 8 bases. The CDR3 extends over 15 amino acids. V shed 4 bases, J shed 3 bases, and the junction held 9 bases outside the gene matches. The germline CDR1 and CDR2 sequences are SGDLS and YYNGEE. CDR3 sequence (DNA): TGTGCCAGCAGCCCAATGCTCGGGGGGGGCTACGAGCAGTACTTC. This translates into CASSPMLGGGYEQYF.

The rearrangement uses TRBV6-1 and TRBJ1-2, with D uncertain. The CDR3 sequence is 11 residues long. Trimming stripped 4 bases from V and 2 bases from J, with 2 bases between. Per germline, CDR1 MNHNS and CDR2 SASEGT. The CDR3 reads CASSANYGYTF. The CDR3 DNA sequence: TGTGCCAGCAGTGCAAACTATGGCTACACCTTC.

This clone was seen more than once but under ten times. The chain joins TRBV7-8 to TRBJ1-4; 8 bases are a match to TRBD1. The length of the CDR3 is 18 residues. V was pared by 1 base and J by 0 bases, with 7 bases of the junction left unmatched. The germline V gene has CDR1 SGHVS and CDR2 FQNEAQ. The CDR3 nucleotides are TGTGCCAGCAGCTTAGTCTGGACAGGGAAGTCAACTAATGAAAAACTGTTTTTT. As protein: CASSLVWTGKSTNEKLFF.

The V and J genes are TRBV28 and TRBJ1-3; 8 bases are shared with TRBD1. Germline V gene sequence: CDR1 MDHEN, CDR2 SYDVKM. The CDR3 runs 19 residues. With 8 bases clipped from V and 0 bases from J, the junction kept 18 bases outside the gene matches. This CDR3 is CASHGTGKSSSSSGNTIYF. CDR3 nucleotide sequence: TGTGCCAGCCACGGGACAGGCAAATCCTCCTCGAGCTCTGGAAACACCATATATTTT. Full variable domain (missing parts from reference TRBV28 and TRBJ1-3): DVKVTQSSRYLVKRTGEKVFLECVQDMDHENMFWYRQDPGLGLRLIYFSYDVKMKEKGDIPEGYSVSREKKERFSLILESASTNQTSMYLCASHGTGKSSSSSGNTIYFGEGSWLTVV.